Below, 5 T cell receptor beta chains from the same sample are listed, as sequenced in a study of T-cell memory formation after mild COVID-19. TCRdb analysed the 5' RACE reads with MiXCR anew, one entry per CDR3 protein. The repertoire holds 250,000 to 300,000 distinct CDR3 sequences, under 20% seen once, with 20% to 25% in the top ten. Sequencing used PBMCs or a T cell subset sorted from them (not recorded which). Source of these receptors: a young man who had mild COVID-19 (a few samples of this study predate the infection). Cell type and time point are not known.

This clonotype has only a few counts. This chain uses TRBV10-3 with TRBJ2-1; 8 nucleotides match TRBD2. The V gene end was trimmed by 5 bases and the J gene end by 1 base; junction bases not matched to a gene: 7. The germline CDR1 and CDR2 sequences are ENHRY and SYGVKD. This CDR3 region has 16 residues. The CDR3 DNA sequence: TGTGCCATCAGTCCGGGAGGGACCGAGTCCTACAATGAGCAGTTCTTC. This codes for CAISPGGTESYNEQFF.

V usage is TRBV6-5 and J usage is TRBJ1-4; 9 nucleotides agree with TRBD1. Germline values: CDR1 MNHEY, CDR2 SVGAGI. This CDR3 has 15 residues. Trimming removed 4 bases from V and 4 bases from J; junction bases left unmatched: 4. Here the CDR3 reads CASSSNRGLNEKLFF. CDR3 sequence (DNA): TGTGCCAGCAGTTCTAACAGGGGGCTTAATGAAAAACTGTTTTTT.

This clonotype turned up a few times. This chain uses TRBV4-3 with TRBJ2-7; possibly TRBD1 for D (6 bases). V was cut by 4 bases and J by 5 bases, with 21 bases left in between. This CDR3 has 16 amino acids. The germline gives CDR1 LGHNA, CDR2 YSLEER. The CDR3 protein is CASSPAKGTGFHEQYF. The CDR3 DNA reads as TGCGCCAGCAGCCCCGCCAAGGGCACAGGGTTCCACGAGCAGTACTTC.

This clonotype has more than one count but fewer than ten. The V call is TRBV7-6, the J call TRBJ2-7, with 7 bases fitting TRBD1. The V segment lost 5 bases and the J segment 2 bases; nucleotides outside the gene matches: 9. Germline values: CDR1 SGHVS, CDR2 FNYEAQ. The CDR3 contains 15 residues. CDR3 DNA: TGTGCCAGCAGCCATGCCCCGGGACAGACCTACGAGCAGTACTTC. Amino acids: CASSHAPGQTYEQYF.

This clonotype occurred once. The V gene is TRBV20-1, the J gene TRBJ2-7; D is undetermined. V dropped 0 bases and J dropped 6 bases, with 6 bases sitting between them. The CDR3 has 11 residues. Germline loops: CDR1 DFQATT, CDR2 SNEGSKA (reference sequence). CDR3 protein: CSARDPPEQYV. As DNA, the CDR3 is TGCAGTGCTAGAGATCCACCCGAGCAGTACGTC.